Shown below are 11 T cell receptor beta chains from a single sample sequenced in a study of cytotoxic CD8 clonotypes in ibrutinib-treated CLL. Produced via immunoSEQ multiplex PCR; TCRdb's table is partial and in-frame only. The data hold nearly 85,000 clones, with around 79% observed a single time. The material sequenced was PBMCs, taken after 12 months of ibrutinib treatment. The origin of the receptors is a human donor with chronic lymphocytic leukemia.

This clone came up a few times. V and J are TRBV11-2 and TRBJ2-7; TRBD2 agrees at 11 bases. The CDR3 loop spans 17 amino acids. V lost 0 bases and J lost 2; bases outside the gene matches: 6. Germline V gives CDR1 SGHAT, CDR2 FQNNGV. This chain's CDR3 is CASSLDLGTSGTYEQYF. DNA of the CDR3: TGTGCCAGCAGCTTAGATCTGGGGACTAGCGGAACCTACGAGCAGTACTTC. Drawing the rest from reference TRBV11-2 and TRBJ2-7, the complete variable domain is EAGVAQSPRYKIIEKRQSVAFWCNPISGHATLYWYQQILGQGPKLLIQFQNNGVVDDSQLPKDRFSAERLKGVDSTLKIQPAKLEDSAVYLCASSLDLGTSGTYEQYFGPGTRLTVT.

The chain has TRBV6-6 and TRBJ2-1; 8 nucleotides agree with TRBD1. V shed 0 bases and J 16 bases; nucleotides not matched to a gene: 8. This CDR3 comprises 13 residues. The germline CDR1 and CDR2 sequences are MNHNY and SVGAGI (reference sequence). CDR3 coding DNA: TGTGCCAGCAGTTACTCGATTTGGACAGGGTGCTTCTTC. Protein product: CASSYSIWTGCFF.

This rearrangement joins TRBV10-1 to TRBJ1-2, with D possibly TRBD1 on 6 matching bases. Germline CDR1 is WNHNN and CDR2 is SYGVQD (reference sequence). The germline V and J ends were trimmed by 4 bases and 4 bases, with 13 bases remaining between them. This CDR3 comprises 14 residues. This chain's CDR3 is CASSGRGDFYGYTF. In DNA, the CDR3 is TGCGCCAGCAGTGGCAGGGGTGACTTCTATGGCTACACCTTC.

V usage is TRBV6-6 and J usage is TRBJ2-3; possible D gene TRBD1, 5 bases. CDR3 length: 16 amino acids. Per the germline V gene, CDR1 is MNHNY and CDR2 is SVGAGI (reference sequence). Trimming took 5 bases from V and 4 from J, leaving 19 bases between them. For the CDR3, the DNA is TGTGCCAGCAGTACGGTCCCAGGGATGGGTGCAGATACGCAGTATTTT. Amino acids: CASSTVPGMGADTQYF.

This chain uses TRBV19 with TRBJ1-2; weak D call: TRBD1 (5 bases). The germline V and J ends were trimmed by 1 base and 4 bases, with 13 bases remaining between them. Looked up from germline, CDR1 is LNHDA and CDR2 is SQIVND (reference sequence). The CDR3 runs to 15 residues. CDR3 sequence reads: CASSIGPGPGYGYTF. CDR3 in DNA: TGTGCCAGTAGTATAGGTCCAGGGCCGGGCTATGGCTACACCTTC.

The chain carries TRBV7-9 and TRBJ2-3; D not certain. Germline V lookup: CDR1 SEHNR, CDR2 FQNEAQ (reference sequence). This CDR3 has 13 residues. V was cut by 1 base and J by 1 base, with 3 bases left in between. CDR3 loop: CASSLGGTDTQYF. The CDR3 nucleotides are TGTGCCAGCAGCTTAGGAGGCACAGATACGCAGTATTTT. Together with reference TRBV7-9 and TRBJ2-3, the CDR3 gives the full variable domain: DTGVSQNPRHKITKRGQNVTFRCDPISEHNRLYWYRQTLGQGPEFLTYFQNEAQLEKSRLLSDRFSAERPKGSFSTLEIQRTEQGDSAMYLCASSLGGTDTQYFGPGTRLTVL.

V and J are TRBV7-2 and TRBJ1-1, with 8 bases fitting TRBD1. Germline CDR1 SGHTA, CDR2 FQGNSA. Trimming removed 5 bases from V and 4 bases from J; junction bases left unmatched: 6. The CDR3 is 14 residues long. CDR3 in amino acids: CASSPDRGSTEAFF. For the CDR3, the DNA is TGTGCCAGCAGCCCCGACAGGGGATCCACTGAAGCTTTCTTT.

The chain employs TRBV7-8 and TRBJ2-7; 7 bases match TRBD1. The CDR3 extends over 13 amino acids. Germline CDR1 and CDR2: SGHVS and FQNEAQ. After removal of 5 bases from V and 2 bases from J, the junction contained 3 bases not matched to a gene. The CDR3 loop reads CASSRQGAYEQYF. The CDR3, as DNA: TGTGCCAGCAGCCGTCAGGGGGCCTACGAGCAGTACTTC.

The rearrangement uses TRBV7-6 and TRBJ1-4; D possibly corresponds to TRBD1 (5 bases). CDR1 and CDR2 (germline): SGHVS, FNYEAQ. Trimming took 1 base from V and 6 from J, leaving 12 bases between them. The CDR3 sequence is 15 residues long. The CDR3 protein is CASSLGGTPYEKLFF. The CDR3 DNA sequence: TGTGCCAGCAGCTTAGGGGGGACCCCCTATGAAAAACTGTTTTTT.

The chain carries TRBV28 and TRBJ1-5; D might be TRBD1 (5 bases). V lost 6 bases and J 4 bases, leaving 10 bases between the germline ends. The CDR3 consists of 13 residues. CDR1 and CDR2 from the germline V gene are MDHEN and SYDVKM. CDR3 nucleotide sequence: TGTGCCAGCAGGGGGCTGTGGAATCAGCCCCAGCATTTT. Amino acid sequence: CASRGLWNQPQHF.

The chain recombines TRBV5-3 with TRBJ2-3; tentatively, D is TRBD2 (5 bases). TRBV5-3 qualifies as an ORF whose function is uncertain. The V gene lost 4 bases and the J gene lost 1 base, with 13 bases spanning the gap. The CDR3 covers 15 residues. In DNA form, the CDR3 reads TGTGCCAGAAGCCACGATGAGCGGCGCACAGATACGCAGTATTTT. It codes for CARSHDERRTDTQYF.